The clone carrying this T cell receptor beta chain was picked up a small number of times. The record originates from a study of OX40 agonist ivuxolimab in advanced cancers. Germline lookup yields CDR1 LGHNA and CDR2 YSLEER. The CDR3 totals 12 residues. The V end lost 0 bases, the J end lost 8 bases, and 5 bases lay between the germline ends. Generated by immunoSEQ multiplex PCR, the TCRdb table keeps only in-frame clones and is missing some. The sample records about 56,000 clones, approximately 90% being singletons. The gene calls are TRBV4-3 and TRBJ2-1; D is unresolved. This sequence was found in an adult with an advanced solid tumor such as melanoma, head and neck, liver or kidney cancer. The sample in question was CD4+ or CD8+ T cells sorted from blood, obtained in a trial of the OX40 agonist ivuxolimab. The CDR3 loop is CASSQEDDEQFF. As DNA, the CDR3 is TGCGCCAGCAGCCAAGAAGACGATGAGCAGTTCTTC.